A single sample gave rise to the 5 T cell receptor beta chains below, sequenced in a study of cytomegalovirus exposure and HLA in healthy donors. A multiplex PCR was run with 60 Vbeta primers and 13 Jbeta primers. The method was immunoSEQ multiplex PCR; TCRdb's version includes in-frame clones alone and lacks a portion of them. The sample shows approximately 110,000 clones, 73% of them seen only once. The sample was PBMCs. These TCRs come from a woman between 40 and 50 years old in good health and CMV-seronegative.

A single count supports this clone. The CDR3 coding sequence is TGTGCCAGCAGCAATCCGCGGGGGGGCCGGGGGAATGAGCAGTTCTTC. Protein product: CASSNPRGGRGNEQFF. The chain employs TRBV27 and TRBJ2-1; 9 nucleotides match TRBD2. The CDR3 totals 16 residues. In germline, CDR1 is MNHEY, CDR2 SMNVEV (reference sequence). The V and J ends lost 6 bases and 7 bases, in that order; junction bases with no gene match: 13.

The chain is built from TRBV4-2 and TRBJ1-2; a weak D match, TRBD1 (6 bases). This CDR3 has 13 amino acids. The germline gives CDR1 LGHNA, CDR2 YNFKEQ. Trimming shortened V by 5 bases and J by 8 bases, and 15 bases separated the two germline ends. The CDR3 region has the DNA TGTGCCAGCAGCGAGGGGGGGGGAAGCGGCTACACCTTC. Its translation is CASSEGGGSGYTF.

This sequence joins TRBV7-8 and TRBJ1-1; TRBD1 matches 11 bases. Losses at the gene ends were 5 bases for V and 3 bases for J; bases not matched to a gene: 5. Germline V gene lookup returns CDR1 SGHVS and CDR2 FQNEAQ. The CDR3 is 15 amino acids. CDR3 in DNA: TGTGCCAGCAGCAGGACAGGGGGCGGGTACACTGAAGCTTTCTTT. It yields the protein CASSRTGGGYTEAFF.

J is TRBJ2-1 and V is TRBV28; D perhaps matches TRBD1 (6 bases). CDR1 is MDHEN, CDR2 SYDVKM, per germline. The germline V and J ends were trimmed by 7 bases and 7 bases, with 20 bases remaining between them. The CDR3 consists of 15 residues. DNA of the CDR3: TGTGCCAGCACCCCAGGACAGAGAGAGGGAAATGAGCAGTTCTTC. Translation: CASTPGQREGNEQFF.

The chain has TRBV5-5 and TRBJ2-3; TRBD2 agrees at 7 bases. Trimming cost V 4 bases and J 1 base; bases outside gene matches: 9. The CDR3 covers 16 residues. In germline, CDR1 is SGHKS, CDR2 YYEKEE (reference sequence). CDR3 DNA: TGTGCCAGCAGCCGAGCGGGGTGGAGGGGCACAGATACGCAGTATTTT. Translating gives CASSRAGWRGTDTQYF.